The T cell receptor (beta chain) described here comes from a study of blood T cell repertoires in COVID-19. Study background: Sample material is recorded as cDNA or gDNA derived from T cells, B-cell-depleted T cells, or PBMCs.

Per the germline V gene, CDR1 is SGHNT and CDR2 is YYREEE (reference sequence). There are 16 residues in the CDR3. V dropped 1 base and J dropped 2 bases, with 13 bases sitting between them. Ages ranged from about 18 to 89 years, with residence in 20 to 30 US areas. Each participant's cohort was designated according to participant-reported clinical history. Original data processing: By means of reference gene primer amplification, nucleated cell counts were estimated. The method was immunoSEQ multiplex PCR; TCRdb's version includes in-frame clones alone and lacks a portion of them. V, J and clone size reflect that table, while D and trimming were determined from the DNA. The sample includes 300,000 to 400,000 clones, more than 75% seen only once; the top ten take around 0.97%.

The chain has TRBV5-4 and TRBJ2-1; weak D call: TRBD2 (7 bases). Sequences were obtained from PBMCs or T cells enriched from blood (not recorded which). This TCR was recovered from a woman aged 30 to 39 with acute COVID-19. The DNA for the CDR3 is TGTGCCAGCAGCTTGCGCGAGGGGGGGGCCTACAATGAGCAGTTCTTC. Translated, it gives CASSLREGGAYNEQFF.